The 13 T cell receptor beta chains given below trace back to one sample, sequenced in a study of cytomegalovirus exposure and HLA in healthy donors. Vbeta (60) and Jbeta (13) primers were used in the PCR. This table comes from immunoSEQ multiplex PCR, and its TCRdb copy is limited to in-frame clones, with some not included. Of around 210,000 clones in the sample, around 80% were seen once. What was sequenced was PBMCs. The receptors here all came from a boy younger than 18 in good health and CMV-seronegative.

The chain uses TRBV6-6 and TRBJ2-5; D might be TRBD1 (5 bases). The DNA matches TRBJ2-7 better at its end, which makes the J call doubtful. The CDR3 runs to 13 residues. Germline values: CDR1 MNHNY, CDR2 SVGAGI (reference sequence). CDR3 coding DNA: TGTGCCAGCAGTCTTGGACATACCTACGAGCAGTACTTC. Its translation is CASSLGHTYEQYF.

This clone appeared a single time. This chain connects TRBV19 to TRBJ2-5; TRBD2 matches at 12 bases. The V gene's germline CDR1 is LNHDA and CDR2 SQIVND (reference sequence). V trimming: 6 bases; J trimming: 1 base; junction bases outside the gene matches: 9. The CDR3 is 17 amino acids. CDR3 protein: CASRSPGLAGSQETQYF. CDR3 sequence (DNA): TGTGCCAGTAGATCCCCAGGACTAGCGGGGAGCCAAGAGACCCAGTACTTC.

The chain joins TRBV4-1 to TRBJ1-1; a weak D match, TRBD1 (5 bases). Germline V lookup: CDR1 MGHRA, CDR2 YSYEKL. This CDR3 contains 17 residues. Trimming left V 0 bases short and J 5 bases short, with 19 bases between. The CDR3 region has the DNA TGCGCCAGCAGCCAAGATCTAGAAACTACAAAGGGGACTGAAGCTTTCTTT. Protein: CASSQDLETTKGTEAFF.

This chain uses TRBV14 with TRBJ1-6; D possibly corresponds to TRBD1 (6 bases). Trimming removed 3 bases at V and 9 bases at J, with 24 bases between. This CDR3 comprises 18 residues. Germline CDR1 is SGHDN and CDR2 is FVKESK. CDR3 sequence: CASSQMGQGHLYGSPLHF. For the CDR3, the DNA is TGTGCCAGCAGCCAGATGGGTCAGGGGCATCTATATGGTTCACCCCTCCACTTT.

The chain joins TRBV19 to TRBJ1-4; 9 positions match TRBD1. V was pared by 5 bases and J by 4 bases, with 11 bases of the junction left unmatched. CDR3 size: 17 residues. CDR1 LNHDA and CDR2 SQIVND come from the germline V gene (reference sequence). The CDR3 loop is CASSLRDREARNEKLFF. CDR3 sequence (DNA): TGTGCCAGTAGTCTCCGGGACAGGGAGGCCCGTAATGAAAAACTGTTTTTT.

This clone has only one observation. This chain connects TRBV11-3 to TRBJ2-5; D is perhaps TRBD2 (5 bases). V was pared by 7 bases and J by 7 bases, with 13 bases between. The germline V gene encodes CDR1 SGHNT and CDR2 YENEEA. CDR3 length: 12 residues. DNA of the CDR3: TGTGCCAGCAACGACTACCGAGGGACCCAGTACTTC. This codes for CASNDYRGTQYF.

Notes on this clone: Other nucleotide sequences from this sample produce the same CDR3. The chain has TRBV30 and TRBJ1-1; weak D call: TRBD1 (6 bases). The V gene's germline CDR1 is GTSNPN and CDR2 SVGIG (reference sequence). The CDR3 loop spans 13 amino acids. Trimming stripped 3 bases from V and 4 bases from J, with 12 bases between. The CDR3, as DNA: TGTGCCTGGAGCAGGGGATTGAGCACTGAAGCTTTCTTT. It yields the protein CAWSRGLSTEAFF.

The chain joins TRBV28 to TRBJ2-5; 7 positions match TRBD2. Germline-derived CDR1 and CDR2 are MDHEN and SYDVKM. The CDR3 consists of 14 residues. J was trimmed by 0 bases and V by 7 bases; bases with no gene match: 5. The CDR3 DNA reads as TGTGCCAGCACCAAGGGAGGGGACCAAGAGACCCAGTACTTC. Translation gives CASTKGGDQETQYF.

This sequence joins TRBV4-1 and TRBJ1-3; weak D call: TRBD1 (6 bases). This CDR3 has 16 residues. Trimming pared 0 bases from V and 5 bases from J, leaving 14 bases between. Germline V gene lookup returns CDR1 MGHRA and CDR2 YSYEKL. The CDR3 loop is CASSQDPRGIRNTIYF. CDR3 nucleotides: TGCGCCAGCAGCCAAGATCCCAGGGGTATTAGAAACACCATATATTTT.

The CDR3 DNA is TGTGCCAGCAGCTTAGGGCTAGCGATGGGGGAGCAGTACTTC. Translated, it gives CASSLGLAMGEQYF. The chain combines TRBV7-2 with TRBJ2-7; D may be TRBD2 (6 bases). The V end lost 1 base, the J end lost 7 bases, and 14 bases lay between the germline ends. This CDR3 comprises 14 residues. CDR1 SGHTA and CDR2 FQGNSA come from the germline V gene.

The J gene is TRBJ1-2, the V gene TRBV11-2; no clear D. This CDR3 has 15 amino acids. V was shortened by 1 base and J by 2 bases, with 11 bases between the two germline ends. Germline V gives CDR1 SGHAT, CDR2 FQNNGV. Here the CDR3 DNA reads TGTGCCAGCAGCTTAGTAGACAAAATCAACTATGGCTACACCTTC. Residues: CASSLVDKINYGYTF.

V usage is TRBV5-6 and J usage is TRBJ2-7, with TRBD1 matching over 10 bases. The CDR3 runs 14 residues. The J segment lost 5 bases and the V segment lost 4 bases, leaving 6 bases of the junction unmatched. Germline V gene data show CDR1 as SGHDT and CDR2 as YYEEEE. As DNA, the CDR3 is TGTGCCAGCAGCCAGGGACAGGGGCAGCACGAGCAGTACTTC. It specifies CASSQGQGQHEQYF.

The chain carries TRBV12-1 and TRBJ2-7; the D segment call TRBD2 is taken from the table without a DNA check. TRBV12-1 is an annotated pseudogene. This CDR3 is 18 amino acids long. The CDR3 region is CASSLIPCANVCIYEQYF. The CDR3 DNA sequence: TGTGCCAGCAGCCTAATTCCTTGCGCGAATGTCTGCATCTACGAGCAGTACTTC.